This T cell receptor beta chain was obtained from a study of blood T cell repertoires in COVID-19 (dated by TCRdb to 2019 to 2021). At the level of the whole study: Collaborator samples came from the United States, Italy and Spain and covered acute and convalescent phases of COVID-19. The repertoires were made available in a free public database intended to serve as a resource for research on the immune response to SARS-CoV-2. The dataset comprised deeply sampled blood TCRbeta repertoires from subjects exposed to, actively infected with, or recovered from COVID-19. Samples came from the ongoing ImmuneRACE study (first 160 participants) plus 1,254 subjects from 6 global collaborators. HLA class I and class II types, where available, came from metadata supplied by the sample provider rather than from assay-based typing. The prospective study material was composed of cDNA or gDNA derived from T cells, B-cell-depleted T cells, or PBMCs. The sample metadata nearly always contained a de-identified subject ID, COVID-19 status, age in years and sex. The paper as a whole reports these results and caveats: How much clinical and demographic metadata was included differed by source and by participant, and the metadata was provided uncurated.

Regarding this clone: No cognate antigen has been identified for it. Per-nucleotide qualities are absent, and no much larger clonotype sits a single base away.

TCRbeta CDR3 regions were amplified from genomic DNA using the immunoSEQ Assay, a bias-controlled multiplex PCR. The study's own analysis went as follows. Nucleated cell counts per sample were estimated from amplification of reference gene primers within the assay. To quantify the absolute abundance of each unique TCRbeta CDR3 rearrangement, sequence reads were collapsed and filtered. Productive Simpson clonality was computed per sample as the square root of Simpson's diversity index over productive rearrangements. TCRdb obtained this table from immuneACCESS and retained in-frame rearrangements with V and J assigned. These tables miss some clones; where compared with another copy, unresolved V genes account for less than half of the shortfall, and the remainder is unexplained. The V and J calls and clone size are taken from that table; D and trimming were inferred from the DNA. This sample lists about 78,000 clones; roughly 86% were detected once. The ten largest clonotypes hold about 2.1% of the sample.

The collaborating institutions used their own protocols to collect whole blood in K2EDTA tubes. For TCRbeta analysis, collaborators shipped samples as frozen whole blood, isolated PBMCs, or DNA extracted from either of those sample types. CDR1 and CDR2, per the germline V gene (reference sequence), are LNHDA and SQIVND. The CDR3 covers 14 residues, taking in both the cysteine and the phenylalanine. The read is trimmed to its CDR3 DNA, 42 bases read in frame from base 1. V has 8 bases trimmed and J has 1 base trimmed; junction bases matching no gene number 5. This clonotype was obtained from a woman aged 60-75 years with acute or convalescent COVID-19. The chain uses TRBV19 and TRBJ1-1, and TRBD1 matches 9 of the central bases. Sequencing used peripheral blood. CDR3 region: CASRWDRENTEAFF. In nucleotides, the sequence is TGTGCCAGTCGTTGGGACAGGGAGAACACTGAAGCTTTCTTT.